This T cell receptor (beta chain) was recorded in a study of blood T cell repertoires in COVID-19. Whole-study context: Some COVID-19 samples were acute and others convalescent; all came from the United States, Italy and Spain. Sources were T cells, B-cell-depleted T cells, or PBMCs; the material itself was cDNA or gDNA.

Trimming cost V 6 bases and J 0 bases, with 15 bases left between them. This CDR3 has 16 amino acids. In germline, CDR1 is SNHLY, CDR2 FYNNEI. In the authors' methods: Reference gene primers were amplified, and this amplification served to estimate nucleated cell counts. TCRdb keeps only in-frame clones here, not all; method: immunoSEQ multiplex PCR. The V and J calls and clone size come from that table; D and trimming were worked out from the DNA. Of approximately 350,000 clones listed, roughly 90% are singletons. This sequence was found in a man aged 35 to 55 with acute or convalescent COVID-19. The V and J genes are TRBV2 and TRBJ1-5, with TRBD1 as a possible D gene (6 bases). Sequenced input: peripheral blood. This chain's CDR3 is CASRQQGWDSNQPQHF. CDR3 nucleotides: TGTGCCAGCAGGCAACAGGGTTGGGATAGCAATCAGCCCCAGCATTTT.